This T cell receptor (beta chain) was obtained from a study of blood T cells in healthy people across ages. Regarding the study as a whole: Calculation of diversity from one million T cells yielded estimates considered to be underestimates.

Worth noting for this clonotype: Its antigen is undetermined.

Approximately 9 milliliters was the volume of peripheral blood drawn from each donor. V lost 5 bases to trimming and J lost 7 bases, with 17 bases between them. This CDR3 spans 13 amino acids. In germline, CDR1 is DFQATT, CDR2 SNEGSKA (reference sequence). For the second PCR, which ran for about 6 to 11 cycles, a sample-barcoded 5' primer and a J-beta primer mix were used. TCRdb re-called the 5' RACE reads through MiXCR, storing one row per CDR3 protein. There are about 720,000 distinct CDR3 sequences in the sample; approximately 22% occur only once, and around 21% lies in the top ten. The chain recombines TRBV20-1 with TRBJ1-2; possible D gene TRBD1, 6 bases. The receptor's source is a man aged 65 to 79 in good health. The sample was blood. The CDR3 here is CSADNRGTFGYTF. CDR3 nucleotide sequence: TGCAGTGCTGATAATCGAGGGACATTTGGCTACACCTTC.